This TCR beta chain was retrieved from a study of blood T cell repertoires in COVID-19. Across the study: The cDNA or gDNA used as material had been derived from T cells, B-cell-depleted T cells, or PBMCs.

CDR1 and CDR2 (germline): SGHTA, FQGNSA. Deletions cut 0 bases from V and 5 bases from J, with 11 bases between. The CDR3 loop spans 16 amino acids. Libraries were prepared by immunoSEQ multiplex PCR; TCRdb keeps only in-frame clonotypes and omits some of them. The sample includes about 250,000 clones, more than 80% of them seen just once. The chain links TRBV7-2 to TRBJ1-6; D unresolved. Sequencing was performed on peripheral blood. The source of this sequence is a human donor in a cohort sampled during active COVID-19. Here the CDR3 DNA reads TGTGCCAGCAGCTTAGCGAGCGGAAAAAATAATTCACCCCTCCACTTT. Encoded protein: CASSLASGKNNSPLHF. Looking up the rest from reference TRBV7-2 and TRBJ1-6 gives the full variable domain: GAGVSQSPSNKVTEKGKDVELRCDPISGHTALYWYRQSLGQGLEFLIYFQGNSAPDKSGLPSDRFSAERTGGSVSTLTIQRTQQEDSAVYLCASSLASGKNNSPLHFGNGTRLTVT.